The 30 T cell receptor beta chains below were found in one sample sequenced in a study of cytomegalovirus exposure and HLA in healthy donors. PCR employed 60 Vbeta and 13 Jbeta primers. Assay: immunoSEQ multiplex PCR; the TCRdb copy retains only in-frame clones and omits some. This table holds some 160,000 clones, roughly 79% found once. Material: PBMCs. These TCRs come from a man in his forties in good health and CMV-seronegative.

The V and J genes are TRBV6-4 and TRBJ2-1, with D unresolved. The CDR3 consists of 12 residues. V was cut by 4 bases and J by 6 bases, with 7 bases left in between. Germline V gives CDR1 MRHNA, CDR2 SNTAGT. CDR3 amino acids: CASSAAVNEQFF. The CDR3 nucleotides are TGTGCCAGCAGTGCTGCAGTCAATGAGCAGTTCTTC.

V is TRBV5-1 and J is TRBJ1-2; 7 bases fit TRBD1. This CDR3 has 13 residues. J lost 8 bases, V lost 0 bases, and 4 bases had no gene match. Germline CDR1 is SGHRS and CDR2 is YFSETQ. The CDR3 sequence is CASSLGQGEGYTF. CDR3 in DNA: TGCGCCAGCAGCTTGGGACAGGGAGAAGGCTACACCTTC.

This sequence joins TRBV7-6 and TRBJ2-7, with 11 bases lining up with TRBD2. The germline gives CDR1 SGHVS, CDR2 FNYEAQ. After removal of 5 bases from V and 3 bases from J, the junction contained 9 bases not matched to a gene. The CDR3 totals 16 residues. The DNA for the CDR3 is TGTGCCAGCAGCCCGGGACTAGCGGACCATTACTACGAGCAGTACTTC. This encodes CASSPGLADHYYEQYF.

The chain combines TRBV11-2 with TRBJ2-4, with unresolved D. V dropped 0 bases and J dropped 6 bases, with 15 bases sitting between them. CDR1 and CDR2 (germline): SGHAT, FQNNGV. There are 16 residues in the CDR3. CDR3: CASSLDYPGLGNIQYF. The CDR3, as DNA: TGTGCCAGCAGCTTAGATTACCCCGGGTTGGGAAACATTCAGTACTTC.

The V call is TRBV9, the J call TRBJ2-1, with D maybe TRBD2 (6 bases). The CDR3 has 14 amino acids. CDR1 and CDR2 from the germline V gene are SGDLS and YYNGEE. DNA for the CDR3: TGTGCGACTGGACGGCGGGACTCCTACAATGAGCAGTTCTTC. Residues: CATGRRDSYNEQFF.

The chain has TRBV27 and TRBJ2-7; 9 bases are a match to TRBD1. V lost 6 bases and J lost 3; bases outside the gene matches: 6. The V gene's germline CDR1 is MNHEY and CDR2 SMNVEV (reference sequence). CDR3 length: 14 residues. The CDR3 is CASSSGTGLYEQYF. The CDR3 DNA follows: TGTGCCAGCAGCTCCGGGACAGGGCTCTACGAGCAGTACTTC.

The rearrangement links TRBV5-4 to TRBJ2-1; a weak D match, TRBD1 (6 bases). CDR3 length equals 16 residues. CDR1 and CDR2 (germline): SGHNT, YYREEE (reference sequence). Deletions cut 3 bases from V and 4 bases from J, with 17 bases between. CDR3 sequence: CASSSLVGAGYNEQFF. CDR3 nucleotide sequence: TGTGCCAGCAGCTCATTGGTGGGGGCCGGATACAATGAGCAGTTCTTC.

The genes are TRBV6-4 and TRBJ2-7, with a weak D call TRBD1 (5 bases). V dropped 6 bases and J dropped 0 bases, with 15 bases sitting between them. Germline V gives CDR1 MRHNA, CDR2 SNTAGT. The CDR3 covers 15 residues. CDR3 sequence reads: CASRAYRSRSYEQYV. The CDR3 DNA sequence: TGTGCCAGCAGAGCCTACAGGAGTCGCTCCTACGAGCAGTACGTC.

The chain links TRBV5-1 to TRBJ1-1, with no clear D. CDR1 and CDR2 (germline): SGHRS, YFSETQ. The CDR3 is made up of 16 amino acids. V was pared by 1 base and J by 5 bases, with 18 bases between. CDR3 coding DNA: TGCGCCAGCAGCTTGACGATTACGAGTTCGAGGACTGAAGCTTTCTTT. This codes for CASSLTITSSRTEAFF.

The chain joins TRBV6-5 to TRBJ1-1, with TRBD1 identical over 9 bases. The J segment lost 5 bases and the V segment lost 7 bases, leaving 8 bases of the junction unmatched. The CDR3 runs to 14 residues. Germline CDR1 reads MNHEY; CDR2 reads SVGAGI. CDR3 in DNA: TGTGCCAGCATATTGACAGGGGGTGGGACTGAAGCTTTCTTT. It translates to CASILTGGGTEAFF.

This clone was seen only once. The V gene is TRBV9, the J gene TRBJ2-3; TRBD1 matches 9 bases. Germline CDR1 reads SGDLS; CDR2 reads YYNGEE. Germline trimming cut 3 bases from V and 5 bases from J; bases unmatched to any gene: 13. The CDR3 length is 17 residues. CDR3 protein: CASSGGGGQGNGDTQYF. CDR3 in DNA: TGTGCCAGCAGCGGGGGGGGAGGACAGGGGAACGGAGATACGCAGTATTTT.

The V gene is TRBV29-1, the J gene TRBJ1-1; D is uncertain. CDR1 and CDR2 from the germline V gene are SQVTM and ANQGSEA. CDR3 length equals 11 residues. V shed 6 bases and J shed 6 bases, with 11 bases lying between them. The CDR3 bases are TGCAGCGTGCTCCCCGGGTCTGAAGCTTTCTTT. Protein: CSVLPGSEAFF.

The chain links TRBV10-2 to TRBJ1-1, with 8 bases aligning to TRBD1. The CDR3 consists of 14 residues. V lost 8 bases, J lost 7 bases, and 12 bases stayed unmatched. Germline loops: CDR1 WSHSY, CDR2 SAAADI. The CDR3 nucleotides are TGCGCCAGCTGCGCGACAGGGGAAATATTTGAAGCTTTCTTT. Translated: CASCATGEIFEAFF.

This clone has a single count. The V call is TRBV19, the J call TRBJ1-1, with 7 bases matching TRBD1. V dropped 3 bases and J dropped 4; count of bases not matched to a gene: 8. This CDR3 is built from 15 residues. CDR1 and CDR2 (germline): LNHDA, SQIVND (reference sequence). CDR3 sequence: CASSILDRDFTEAFF. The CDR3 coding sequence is TGTGCCAGTAGTATTCTCGACAGGGATTTCACTGAAGCTTTCTTT. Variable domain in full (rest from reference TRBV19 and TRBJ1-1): DGGITQSPKYLFRKEGQNVTLSCEQNLNHDAMYWYRQDPGQGLRLIYYSQIVNDFQKGDIAEGYSVSREKKESFPLTVTSAQKNPTAFYLCASSILDRDFTEAFFGQGTRLTVV.

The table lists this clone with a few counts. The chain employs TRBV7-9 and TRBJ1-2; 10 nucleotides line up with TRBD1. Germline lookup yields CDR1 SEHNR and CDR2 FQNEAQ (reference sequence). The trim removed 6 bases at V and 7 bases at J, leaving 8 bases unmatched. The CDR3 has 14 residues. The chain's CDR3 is CASSLYDRGLGYTF. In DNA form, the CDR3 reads TGTGCCAGCAGTTTATATGACAGGGGGCTTGGCTACACCTTC.

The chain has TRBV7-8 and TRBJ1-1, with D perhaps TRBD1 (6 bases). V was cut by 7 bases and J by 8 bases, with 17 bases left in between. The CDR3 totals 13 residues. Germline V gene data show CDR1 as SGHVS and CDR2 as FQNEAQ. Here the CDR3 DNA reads TGTGCCAGCACCCTACTACAGGGATTAGAAGCTTTCTTT. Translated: CASTLLQGLEAFF. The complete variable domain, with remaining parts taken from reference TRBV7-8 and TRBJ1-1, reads GAGVSQSPRYKVAKRGQDVALRCDPISGHVSLFWYQQALGQGPEFLTYFQNEAQLDKSGLPSDRFFAERPEGSVSTLKIQRTQQEDSAVYLCASTLLQGLEAFFGQGTRLTVV.

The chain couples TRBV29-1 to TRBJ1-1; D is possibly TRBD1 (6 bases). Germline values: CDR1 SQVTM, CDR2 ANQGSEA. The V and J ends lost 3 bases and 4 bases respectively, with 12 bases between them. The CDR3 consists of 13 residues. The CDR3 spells CSVEGGRLTEAFF. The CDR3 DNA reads TGCAGCGTTGAGGGGGGGCGCCTCACTGAAGCTTTCTTT.

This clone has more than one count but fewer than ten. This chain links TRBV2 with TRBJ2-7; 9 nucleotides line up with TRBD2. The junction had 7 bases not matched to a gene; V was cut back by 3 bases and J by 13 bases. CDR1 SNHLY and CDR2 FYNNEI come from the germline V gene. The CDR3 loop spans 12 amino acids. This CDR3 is CASSDRPGTSYF. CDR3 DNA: TGTGCCAGCAGTGACAGGCCCGGGACTAGCTACTTC.

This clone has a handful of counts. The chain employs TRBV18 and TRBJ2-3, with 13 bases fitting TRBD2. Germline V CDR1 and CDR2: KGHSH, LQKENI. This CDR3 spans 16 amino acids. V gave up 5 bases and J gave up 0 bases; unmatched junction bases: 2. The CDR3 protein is CASSRTSGSSTDTQYF. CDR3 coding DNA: TGTGCCAGCTCAAGGACTAGCGGGAGTAGCACAGATACGCAGTATTTT.

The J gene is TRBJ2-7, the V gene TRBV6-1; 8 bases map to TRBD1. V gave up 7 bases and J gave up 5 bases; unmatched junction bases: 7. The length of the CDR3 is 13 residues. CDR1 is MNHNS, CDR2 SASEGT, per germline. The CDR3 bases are TGTGCCAGCAAAGGACAGGGCGGCCACGAGCAGTACGTC. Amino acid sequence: CASKGQGGHEQYV.

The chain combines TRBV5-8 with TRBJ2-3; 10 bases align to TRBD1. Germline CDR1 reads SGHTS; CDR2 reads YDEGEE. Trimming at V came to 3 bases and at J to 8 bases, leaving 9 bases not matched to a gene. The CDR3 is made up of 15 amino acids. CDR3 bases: TGTGCCAGCAGCTCCGGGACAGGGGTCCTGGGTACGCAGTATTTT. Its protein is CASSSGTGVLGTQYF.

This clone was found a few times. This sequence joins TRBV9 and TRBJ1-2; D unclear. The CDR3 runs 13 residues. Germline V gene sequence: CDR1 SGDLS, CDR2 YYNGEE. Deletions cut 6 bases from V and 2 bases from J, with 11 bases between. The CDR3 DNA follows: TGTGCCAGCACCAAGGGAGGGAACTATGGCTACACCTTC. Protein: CASTKGGNYGYTF.

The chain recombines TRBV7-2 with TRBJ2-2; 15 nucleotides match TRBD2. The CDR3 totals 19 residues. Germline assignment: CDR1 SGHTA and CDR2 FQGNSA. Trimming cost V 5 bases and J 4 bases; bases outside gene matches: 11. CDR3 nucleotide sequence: TGTGCCAGCAGCATCGGACTAGCGGGAGGGCAAATAGGCACCGGGGAGCTGTTTTTT. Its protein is CASSIGLAGGQIGTGELFF.

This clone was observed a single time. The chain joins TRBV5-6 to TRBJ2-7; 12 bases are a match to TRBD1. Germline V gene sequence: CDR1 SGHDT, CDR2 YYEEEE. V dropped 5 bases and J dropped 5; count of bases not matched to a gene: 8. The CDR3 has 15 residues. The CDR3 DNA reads TGTGCCAGCAGATACCGGGACAGGGGGCCGAACGAGCAGTACTTC. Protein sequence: CASRYRDRGPNEQYF.

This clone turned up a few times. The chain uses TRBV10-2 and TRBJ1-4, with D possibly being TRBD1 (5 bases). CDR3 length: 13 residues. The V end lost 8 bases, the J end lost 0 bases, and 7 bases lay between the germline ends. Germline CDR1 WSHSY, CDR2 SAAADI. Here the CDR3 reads CASQGSTNEKLFF. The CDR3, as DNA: TGCGCCAGCCAGGGCTCAACTAATGAAAAACTGTTTTTT.

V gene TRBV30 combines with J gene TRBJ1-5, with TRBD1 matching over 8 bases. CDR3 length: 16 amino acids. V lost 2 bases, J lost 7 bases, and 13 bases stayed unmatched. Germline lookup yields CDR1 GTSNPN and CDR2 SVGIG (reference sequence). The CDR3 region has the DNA TGTGCCTGGAGTCCGATCGACAGGGGATCTAGCCAGCCCCAGCATTTT. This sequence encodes CAWSPIDRGSSQPQHF.

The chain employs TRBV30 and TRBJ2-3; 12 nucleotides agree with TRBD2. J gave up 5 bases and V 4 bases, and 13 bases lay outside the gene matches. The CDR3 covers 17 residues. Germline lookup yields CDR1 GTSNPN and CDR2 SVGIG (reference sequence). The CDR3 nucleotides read TGTGCCTGGACCTCAACCCGGACTAGCGGGATTGGAGATACGCAGTATTTT. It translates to CAWTSTRTSGIGDTQYF.

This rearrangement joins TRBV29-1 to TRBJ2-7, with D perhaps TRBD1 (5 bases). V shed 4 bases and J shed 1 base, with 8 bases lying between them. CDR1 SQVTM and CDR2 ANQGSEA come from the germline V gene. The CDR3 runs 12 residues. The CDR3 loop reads CSVVGVSYEQYF. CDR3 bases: TGCAGCGTTGTAGGGGTTTCCTACGAGCAGTACTTC.

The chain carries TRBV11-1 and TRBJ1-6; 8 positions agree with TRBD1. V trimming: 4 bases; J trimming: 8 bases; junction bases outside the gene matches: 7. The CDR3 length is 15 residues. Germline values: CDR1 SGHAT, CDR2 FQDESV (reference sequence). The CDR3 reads CASSSRDRSDSPLHF. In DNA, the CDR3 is TGTGCCAGCAGCTCCCGGGACAGGAGTGATTCACCCCTCCACTTT.

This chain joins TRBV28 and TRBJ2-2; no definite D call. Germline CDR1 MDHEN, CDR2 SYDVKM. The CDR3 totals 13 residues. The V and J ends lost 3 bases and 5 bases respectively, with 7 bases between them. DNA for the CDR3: TGTGCCAGCAGTTTCCTCCGGACCGGGGAGCTGTTTTTT. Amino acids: CASSFLRTGELFF.